These 5 T cell receptor beta chains share one sample of origin, sequenced in a study. From the 5' RACE reads, TCRdb called clonotypes with MiXCR, one entry per CDR3 protein. The repertoire holds about 62,000 distinct CDR3 sequences, with about 31% as singletons. The specimen was tumor-infiltrating naive CD4+ T cells sorted from the breast tumor. Regarding subset: naive CD4+ T cells, CD4+CD45RA+CD25-. The receptors stem from a female donor with breast cancer.

The rearrangement links TRBV27 to TRBJ2-1, with TRBD1 as a possible D gene (5 bases). This CDR3 is 15 amino acids long. Germline loops: CDR1 MNHEY, CDR2 SMNVEV (reference sequence). V was trimmed by 6 bases and J by 6 bases, leaving 18 bases between them. The CDR3 DNA follows: TGTGCCAGCAGCCCCGAAGAAGGGGTAGGCAATGAGCAGTTCTTC. Its protein product is CASSPEEGVGNEQFF.

Worth noting for this clonotype: A single base separates this from a much larger clone, so it may be a read error. The rearrangement links TRBV20-1 to TRBJ1-2; the D is unclear. V was trimmed by 6 bases and J by 6 bases, leaving 17 bases between them. CDR3 size: 13 residues. CDR1 and CDR2 from the germline V gene are DFQATT and SNEGSKA (reference sequence). The CDR3 is CSAAVPSGNGYTF. The DNA of the CDR3 is TGCAGTGCGGCCGTCCCCTCTGGGAATGGCTACACCTTC.

In this sample, this clonotype turned up a few times. This chain joins TRBV2 and TRBJ2-1; D not certain. Trimming pared 7 bases from V and 8 bases from J, leaving 18 bases between. CDR3 length: 14 amino acids. CDR1 and CDR2 (germline): SNHLY, FYNNEI. DNA for the CDR3: TGTGCCAGCAATCCAGGCTTAGTATTCGATGAGCAGTTCTTC. This translates into CASNPGLVFDEQFF.

This clonotype has only a few counts. A much more abundant neighbour one base away suggests this may be a read error. The chain joins TRBV6-6 to TRBJ1-2; no clear D. CDR1 MNHNY and CDR2 SVGAGI come from the germline V gene (reference sequence). V was clipped by 6 bases and J by 4 bases, with 12 bases between them. The CDR3 sequence is 13 residues long. The CDR3 protein is CASRSGRLYGYTF. CDR3 bases: TGTGCCAGCAGATCAGGACGGCTCTATGGCTACACCTTC.

This clonotype has only a few counts. The V call is TRBV29-1, the J call TRBJ2-7, with D perhaps TRBD1 (5 bases). The length of the CDR3 is 13 residues. The ends were cut back, 5 bases at V and 5 bases at J, with 16 bases in the middle. Germline CDR1 and CDR2: SQVTM and ANQGSEA. The CDR3 loop reads CSVSTVSGHEQYF. Here the CDR3 DNA reads TGCAGCGTTTCGACAGTTTCTGGTCACGAGCAGTACTTC.